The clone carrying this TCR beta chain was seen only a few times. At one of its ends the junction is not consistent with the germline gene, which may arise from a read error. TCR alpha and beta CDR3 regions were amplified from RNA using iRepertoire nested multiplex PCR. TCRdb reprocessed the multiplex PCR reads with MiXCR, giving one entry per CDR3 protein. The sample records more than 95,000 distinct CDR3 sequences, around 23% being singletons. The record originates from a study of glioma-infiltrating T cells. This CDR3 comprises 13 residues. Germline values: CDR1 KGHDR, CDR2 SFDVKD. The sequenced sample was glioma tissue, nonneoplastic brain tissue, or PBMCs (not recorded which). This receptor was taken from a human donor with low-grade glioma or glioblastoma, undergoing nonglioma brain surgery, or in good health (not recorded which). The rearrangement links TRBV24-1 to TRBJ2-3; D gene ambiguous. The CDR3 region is CTTSDFGRDTQYF. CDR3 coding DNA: TGTACCACCAGTGATTTCGGGCGGGATACGCAGTATTTT.